This TCR beta chain was captured by sequencing in a study of CD8+ T cells in alopecia areata. Overall study findings and caveats: The study found TCR sharing across patients less clear than in mice, possibly for HLA reasons. An increase in clonality over normal scalp was evident in lesional scalp, especially alopecia totalis/universalis.

Sorted out of PBMCs were CD4+ T cells and CD8+ T cells. Isolated RNA was reverse transcribed into cDNA used as the sequencing template. Repertoires were generated with immunoSEQ multiplex PCR, while TCRdb's copy carries only in-frame clones and drops some. The data hold over 90,000 clones, with around 60% observed a single time. V was trimmed by 0 bases and J by 2 bases, leaving 10 bases between them. Germline V gene sequence: CDR1 SGHNT, CDR2 YYREEE (reference sequence). The CDR3 loop spans 15 amino acids. In this sample, this clone turned up a few times. The antigen is undetermined. The chain employs TRBV5-4 and TRBJ2-3, with D possibly TRBD1 on 6 matching bases. Sequenced input: CD4+ T cells sorted from blood. The source is a human donor in good health. The chain's CDR3 is CASSLDGGFTDTQYF. CDR3 in DNA: TGTGCCAGCAGCTTGGATGGGGGCTTCACAGATACGCAGTATTTT.